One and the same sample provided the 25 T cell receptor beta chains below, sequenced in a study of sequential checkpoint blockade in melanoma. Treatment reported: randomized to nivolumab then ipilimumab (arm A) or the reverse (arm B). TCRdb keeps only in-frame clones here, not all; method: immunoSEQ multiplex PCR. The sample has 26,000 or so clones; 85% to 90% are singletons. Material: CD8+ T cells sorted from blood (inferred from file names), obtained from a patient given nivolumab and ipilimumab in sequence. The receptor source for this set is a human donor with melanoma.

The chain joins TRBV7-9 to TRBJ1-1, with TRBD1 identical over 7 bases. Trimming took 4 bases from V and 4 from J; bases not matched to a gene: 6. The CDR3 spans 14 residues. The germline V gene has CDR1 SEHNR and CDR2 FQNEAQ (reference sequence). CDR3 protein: CASSSTGLGTEAFF. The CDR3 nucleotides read TGTGCCAGCAGCTCGACAGGGTTGGGCACTGAAGCTTTCTTT.

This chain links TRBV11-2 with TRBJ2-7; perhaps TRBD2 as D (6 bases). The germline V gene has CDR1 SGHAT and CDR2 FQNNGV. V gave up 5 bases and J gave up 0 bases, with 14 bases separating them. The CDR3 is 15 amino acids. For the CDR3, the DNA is TGTGCCAGCAGCCCGAATAGCGGCAGCTCCTACGAGCAGTACTTC. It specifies CASSPNSGSSYEQYF. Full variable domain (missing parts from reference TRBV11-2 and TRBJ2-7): EAGVAQSPRYKIIEKRQSVAFWCNPISGHATLYWYQQILGQGPKLLIQFQNNGVVDDSQLPKDRFSAERLKGVDSTLKIQPAKLEDSAVYLCASSPNSGSSYEQYFGPGTRLTVT.

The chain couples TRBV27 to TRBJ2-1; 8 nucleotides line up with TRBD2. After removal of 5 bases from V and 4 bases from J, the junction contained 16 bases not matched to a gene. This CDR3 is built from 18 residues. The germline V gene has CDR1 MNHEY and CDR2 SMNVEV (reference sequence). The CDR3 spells CASSPNALTSGAYNEQFF. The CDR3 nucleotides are TGTGCCAGCAGTCCTAATGCCCTTACTAGCGGAGCTTACAATGAGCAGTTCTTC.

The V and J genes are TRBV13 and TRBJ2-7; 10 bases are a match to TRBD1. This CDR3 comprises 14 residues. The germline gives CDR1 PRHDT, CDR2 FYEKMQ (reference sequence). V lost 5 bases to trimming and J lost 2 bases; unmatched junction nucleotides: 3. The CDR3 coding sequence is TGTGCCAGCAGCCCAGGACAGGGGGCCTACGAGCAGTACTTC. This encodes CASSPGQGAYEQYF. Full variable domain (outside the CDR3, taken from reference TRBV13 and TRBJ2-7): AAGVIQSPRHLIKEKRETATLKCYPIPRHDTVYWYQQGPGQDPQFLISFYEKMQSDKGSIPDRFSAQQFSDYHSELNMSSLELGDSALYFCASSPGQGAYEQYFGPGTRLTVT.

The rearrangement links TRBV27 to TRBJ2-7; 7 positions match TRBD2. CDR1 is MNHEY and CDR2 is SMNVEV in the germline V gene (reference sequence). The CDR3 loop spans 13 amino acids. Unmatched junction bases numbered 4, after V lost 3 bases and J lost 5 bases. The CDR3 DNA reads TGTGCCAGCAGTTTCTCTAGCGGCCACGAGCAGTACTTC. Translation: CASSFSSGHEQYF.

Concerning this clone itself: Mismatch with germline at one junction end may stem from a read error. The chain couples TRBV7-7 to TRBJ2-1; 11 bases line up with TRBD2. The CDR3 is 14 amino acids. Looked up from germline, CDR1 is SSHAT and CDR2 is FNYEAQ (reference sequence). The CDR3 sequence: CASSFSGGDHEQFF. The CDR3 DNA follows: TGTGCTAGCAGCTTTAGCGGGGGGGATCATGAGCAGTTCTTC.

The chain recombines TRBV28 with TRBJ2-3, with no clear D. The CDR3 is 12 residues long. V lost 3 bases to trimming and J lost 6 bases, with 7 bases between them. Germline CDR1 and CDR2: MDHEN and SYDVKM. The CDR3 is CASSFGRDTQYF. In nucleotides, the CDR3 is TGTGCCAGCAGTTTTGGCAGGGATACGCAGTATTTT.

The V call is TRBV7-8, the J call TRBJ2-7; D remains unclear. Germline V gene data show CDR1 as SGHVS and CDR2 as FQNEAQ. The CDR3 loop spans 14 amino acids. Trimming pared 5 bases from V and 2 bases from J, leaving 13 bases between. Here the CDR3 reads CASSPFPGAYEQYF. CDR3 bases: TGTGCCAGCAGCCCCTTTCCCGGTGCCTACGAGCAGTACTTC.

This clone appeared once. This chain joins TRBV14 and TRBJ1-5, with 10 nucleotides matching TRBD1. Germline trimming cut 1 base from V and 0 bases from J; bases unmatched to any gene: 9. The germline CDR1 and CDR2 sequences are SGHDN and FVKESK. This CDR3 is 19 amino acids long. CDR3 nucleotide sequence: TGTGCCAGCAGCCAAGGTGATTGGACAGGGGGATATAGCAATCAGCCCCAGCATTTT. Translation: CASSQGDWTGGYSNQPQHF.

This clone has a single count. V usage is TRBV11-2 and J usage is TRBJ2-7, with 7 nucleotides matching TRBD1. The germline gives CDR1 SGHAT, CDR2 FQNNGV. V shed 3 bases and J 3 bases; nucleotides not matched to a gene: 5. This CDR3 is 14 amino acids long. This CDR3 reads CASSLAQGVYEQYV. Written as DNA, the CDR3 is TGTGCCAGCAGCTTGGCCCAGGGGGTCTACGAGCAGTACGTC.

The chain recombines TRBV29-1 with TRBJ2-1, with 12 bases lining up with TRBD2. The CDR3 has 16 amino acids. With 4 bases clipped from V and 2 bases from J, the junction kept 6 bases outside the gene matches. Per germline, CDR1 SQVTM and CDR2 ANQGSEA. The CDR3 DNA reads TGCAGCGTTGTACCGGCTAGCGGGAGGGCCTACAATGAGCAGTTCTTC. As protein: CSVVPASGRAYNEQFF.

In DNA, the CDR3 is TGTGCCAGCAGACAAGACAGGGAATACGTAAATAGCAATCAGCCCCAGCATTTT. Protein: CASRQDREYVNSNQPQHF. This chain joins TRBV27 and TRBJ1-5, with 7 bases identical to TRBD1. Per germline, CDR1 MNHEY and CDR2 SMNVEV (reference sequence). The trim removed 6 bases at V and 0 bases at J, leaving 14 bases unmatched. This CDR3 is 18 amino acids long.

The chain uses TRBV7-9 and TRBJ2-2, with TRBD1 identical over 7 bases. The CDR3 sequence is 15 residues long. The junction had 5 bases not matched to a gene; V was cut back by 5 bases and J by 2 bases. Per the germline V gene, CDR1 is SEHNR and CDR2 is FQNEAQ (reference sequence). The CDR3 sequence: CASSGNRGNTGELFF. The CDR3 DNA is TGTGCCAGCAGCGGTAACAGGGGTAACACCGGGGAGCTGTTTTTT.

The CDR3 nucleotides are TGTGCCAGCAGCCAAGTTCCCGGCTTTACGGAGCAGTACTTC. Translation: CASSQVPGFTEQYF. The chain couples TRBV14 to TRBJ2-5; D not certain. CDR1 and CDR2 (germline): SGHDN, FVKESK. This CDR3 region has 14 residues. Trimming took 1 base from V and 11 from J, leaving 17 bases between them.

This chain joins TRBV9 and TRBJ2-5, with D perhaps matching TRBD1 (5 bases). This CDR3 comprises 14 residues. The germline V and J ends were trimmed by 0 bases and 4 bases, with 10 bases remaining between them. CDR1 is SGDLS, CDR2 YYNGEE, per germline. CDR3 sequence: CASSVGRGRETQYF. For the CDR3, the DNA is TGTGCCAGCAGCGTAGGAAGGGGTAGAGAGACCCAGTACTTC.

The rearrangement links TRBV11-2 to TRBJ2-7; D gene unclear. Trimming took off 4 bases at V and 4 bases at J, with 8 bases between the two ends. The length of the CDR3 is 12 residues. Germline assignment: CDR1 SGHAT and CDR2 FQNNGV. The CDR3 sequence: CASSSAQYEQYF. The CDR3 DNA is TGTGCCAGCAGCTCCGCTCAGTACGAGCAGTACTTC.

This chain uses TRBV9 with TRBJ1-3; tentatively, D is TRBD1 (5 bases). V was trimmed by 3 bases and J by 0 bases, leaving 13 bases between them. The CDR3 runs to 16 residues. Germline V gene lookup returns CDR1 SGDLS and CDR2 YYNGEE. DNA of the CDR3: TGTGCCAGCAGCGAGACCATCGACAGCTCTGGAAACACCATATATTTT. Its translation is CASSETIDSSGNTIYF.

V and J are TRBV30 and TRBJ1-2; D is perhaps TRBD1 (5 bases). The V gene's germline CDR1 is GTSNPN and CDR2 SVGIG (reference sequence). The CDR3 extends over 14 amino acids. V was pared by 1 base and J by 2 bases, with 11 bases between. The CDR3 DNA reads TGTGCCTGGAGTGCGGGGGTCCTCAACTATGGCTACACCTTC. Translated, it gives CAWSAGVLNYGYTF.

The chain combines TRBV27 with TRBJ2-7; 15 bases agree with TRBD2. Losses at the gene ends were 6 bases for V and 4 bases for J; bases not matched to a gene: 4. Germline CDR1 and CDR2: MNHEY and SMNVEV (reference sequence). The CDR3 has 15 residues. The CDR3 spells CASRGLAGGWYEQYF. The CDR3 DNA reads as TGTGCCAGCAGGGGACTAGCGGGAGGATGGTACGAGCAGTACTTC.

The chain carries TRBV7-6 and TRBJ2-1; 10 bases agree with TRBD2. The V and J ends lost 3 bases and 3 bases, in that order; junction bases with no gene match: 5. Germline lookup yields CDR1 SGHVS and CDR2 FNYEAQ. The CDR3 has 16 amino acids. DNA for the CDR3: TGTGCCAGCAGCTTTCTAGCGGGAGCCGTCTACAATGAGCAGTTCTTC. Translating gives CASSFLAGAVYNEQFF.

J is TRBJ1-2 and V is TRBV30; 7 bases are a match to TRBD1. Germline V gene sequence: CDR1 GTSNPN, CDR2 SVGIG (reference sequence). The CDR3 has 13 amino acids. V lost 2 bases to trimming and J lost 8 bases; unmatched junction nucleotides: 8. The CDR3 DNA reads TGTGCCTGGAGTCCCGGGACAGCTTACGGCTACACCTTC. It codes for CAWSPGTAYGYTF.

The CDR3 protein is CASSQGHGLNQPQHF. CDR3 in DNA: TGCGCCAGCAGCCAGGGACACGGACTCAATCAGCCCCAGCATTTT. The chain has TRBV4-1 and TRBJ1-5; the D gene is possibly TRBD1 (6 bases). The CDR3 is made up of 15 amino acids. CDR1 is MGHRA and CDR2 is YSYEKL in the germline V gene. V dropped 3 bases and J dropped 3 bases, with 12 bases sitting between them.

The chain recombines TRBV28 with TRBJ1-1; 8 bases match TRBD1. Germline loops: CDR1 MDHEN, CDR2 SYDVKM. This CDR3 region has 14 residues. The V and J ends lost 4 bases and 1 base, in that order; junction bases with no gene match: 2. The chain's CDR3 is CASSSGQGNTEAFF. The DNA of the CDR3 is TGTGCCAGCAGTTCCGGACAGGGGAACACTGAAGCTTTCTTT. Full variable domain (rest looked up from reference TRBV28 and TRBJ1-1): DVKVTQSSRYLVKRTGEKVFLECVQDMDHENMFWYRQDPGLGLRLIYFSYDVKMKEKGDIPEGYSVSREKKERFSLILESASTNQTSMYLCASSSGQGNTEAFFGQGTRLTVV.

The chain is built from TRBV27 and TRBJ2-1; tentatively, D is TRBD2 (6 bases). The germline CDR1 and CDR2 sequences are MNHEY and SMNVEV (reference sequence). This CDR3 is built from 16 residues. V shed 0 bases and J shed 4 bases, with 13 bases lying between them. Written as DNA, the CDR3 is TGTGCCAGCAGTTTATCGACGGGGGACCTTTACAATGAGCAGTTCTTC. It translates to CASSLSTGDLYNEQFF.

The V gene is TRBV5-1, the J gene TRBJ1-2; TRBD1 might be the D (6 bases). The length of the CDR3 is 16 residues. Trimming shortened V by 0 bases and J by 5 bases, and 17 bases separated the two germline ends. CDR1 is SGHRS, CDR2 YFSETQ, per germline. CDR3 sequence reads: CASSLGAAGAGYGYTF. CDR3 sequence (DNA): TGCGCCAGCAGCTTGGGGGCCGCAGGGGCCGGGTATGGCTACACCTTC.